The 32 T cell receptor beta chains below come from one sample, sequenced in a study of Ad26.COV2.S vaccination and SARS-CoV-2 variants. Assay used: immunoSEQ multiplex PCR; TCRdb lists only in-frame clones, some missing. The sample lists 400,000 to 500,000 clones, roughly 88% occurring once. Treatment: around 19 received Ad26.COV2.S at low or high dose, single or two shots; about 5 received placebo; per-sample allocation not given. Sampling took place 63 days after the first vaccine or placebo injection. This sample comprised peripheral blood, obtained in a trial of Ad26.COV2.S vaccine versus placebo. Receptor source: a person between 18 and 60 years old who received the Ad26.COV2.S COVID-19 vaccine or a placebo.

The chain carries TRBV3-1 (or the pseudogene TRBV3-2) and TRBJ2-5; D perhaps matches TRBD2 (6 bases). The CDR3 length is 14 residues. V was clipped by 0 bases and J by 5 bases, with 10 bases between them. Germline V lookup: CDR1 LGHDT, CDR2 YNNKEL (reference sequence). The CDR3 region has the DNA TGTGCCAGCAGCCAAGATCCGGGGAGGGAGACCCAGTACTTC. Translating gives CASSQDPGRETQYF.

The chain joins TRBV2 to TRBJ2-5; maybe TRBD2 (5 bases). Deletions cut 6 bases from V and 5 bases from J, with 13 bases between. Germline loops: CDR1 SNHLY, CDR2 FYNNEI. The CDR3 has 13 amino acids. CDR3 residues: CASSVRARETQYF. In DNA, the CDR3 is TGTGCCAGCAGCGTGAGGGCCCGTGAGACCCAGTACTTC.

The V call is TRBV7-8, the J call TRBJ1-2; D remains unclear. The CDR3 length is 11 residues. Deletions cut 4 bases from V and 6 bases from J, with 6 bases between. Germline V gene lookup returns CDR1 SGHVS and CDR2 FQNEAQ. CDR3 residues: CASSSVDGYTF. The CDR3 DNA is TGTGCCAGCAGCTCCGTTGATGGCTACACCTTC.

This rearrangement joins TRBV4-3 to TRBJ1-5, with D unresolved. Germline-derived CDR1 and CDR2 are LGHNA and YSLEER. The CDR3 consists of 16 residues. Trimming removed 1 base at V and 5 bases at J, with 15 bases between. CDR3 nucleotides: TGCGCCAGCAGCCAAGGGCCGGGGTCTCCATATCAGCCCCAGCATTTT. Its translation: CASSQGPGSPYQPQHF.

Written as DNA, the CDR3 is TGTGCCAGCAGCGTGGGGGAGGAATACTATGGCTACACCTTC. Its protein product is CASSVGEEYYGYTF. The chain is built from TRBV9 and TRBJ1-2; the D gene is possibly TRBD1 (5 bases). V lost 2 bases, J lost 3 bases, and 11 bases lay in between. This CDR3 has 14 amino acids. Germline CDR1 SGDLS, CDR2 YYNGEE. The entire variable domain, with the rest obtained from reference TRBV9 and TRBJ1-2, is as follows: DSGVTQTPKHLITATGQRVTLRCSPRSGDLSVYWYQQSLDQGLQFLIQYYNGEERAKGNILERFSAQQFPDLHSELNLSSLELGDSALYFCASSVGEEYYGYTFGSGTRLTVV.

This clone has a single count. This chain links TRBV7-3 with TRBJ2-3; perhaps TRBD2 as D (5 bases). CDR1 and CDR2 (germline): SGHTA, FQGTGA. CDR3 length equals 15 residues. The germline V and J ends were trimmed by 5 bases and 0 bases, with 12 bases remaining between them. The CDR3 sequence: CASSRGPGSTDTQYF. In nucleotides, the CDR3 is TGTGCCAGCAGCCGGGGTCCCGGGAGCACAGATACGCAGTATTTT. Full variable domain (outside the CDR3, taken from reference TRBV7-3 and TRBJ2-3): GAGVSQTPSNKVTEKGKYVELRCDPISGHTALYWYRQSLGQGPEFLIYFQGTGAADDSGLPNDRFFAVRPEGSVSTLKIQRTERGDSAVYLCASSRGPGSTDTQYFGPGTRLTVL.

The chain links TRBV6-2 or TRBV6-3 to TRBJ2-7; the D is unclear. Deletions cut 2 bases from V and 4 bases from J, with 9 bases between. Germline V gene sequence: CDR1 MNHEY, CDR2 SVGEGT. This CDR3 contains 13 residues. CDR3 residues: CASSYRARYEQYF. In nucleotides, the CDR3 is TGTGCCAGCAGTTACCGTGCACGATACGAGCAGTACTTC.

The chain links TRBV7-8 to TRBJ1-5; D gene ambiguous. Trimming took 3 bases from V and 0 from J, leaving 3 bases between them. The CDR3 length is 13 residues. From germline, CDR1 is SGHVS and CDR2 FQNEAQ. CDR3 protein: CASSFDSNQPQHF. In DNA, the CDR3 is TGTGCCAGCAGCTTCGATAGCAATCAGCCCCAGCATTTT. The whole variable domain, remainder taken from reference TRBV7-8 and TRBJ1-5, is GAGVSQSPRYKVAKRGQDVALRCDPISGHVSLFWYQQALGQGPEFLTYFQNEAQLDKSGLPSDRFFAERPEGSVSTLKIQRTQQEDSAVYLCASSFDSNQPQHFGDGTRLSIL.

The DNA for the CDR3 is TGTGCCAGCAGCGCCCCACGGCCCCAGGGGGCTTCGAACACCGGGGAGCTGTTTTTT. It translates to CASSAPRPQGASNTGELFF. The genes are TRBV9 and TRBJ2-2; 8 bases fit TRBD1. Germline V gene data show CDR1 as SGDLS and CDR2 as YYNGEE. V gave up 3 bases and J gave up 0 bases; unmatched junction bases: 13. The CDR3 is 19 residues long. Drawing the rest from reference TRBV9 and TRBJ2-2, the complete variable domain is DSGVTQTPKHLITATGQRVTLRCSPRSGDLSVYWYQQSLDQGLQFLIQYYNGEERAKGNILERFSAQQFPDLHSELNLSSLELGDSALYFCASSAPRPQGASNTGELFFGEGSRLTVL.

This chain joins TRBV5-5 and TRBJ1-1; D gene unclear. Trimming left V 4 bases short and J 4 bases short, with 14 bases between. The germline gives CDR1 SGHKS, CDR2 YYEKEE (reference sequence). This CDR3 region has 14 residues. CDR3 in DNA: TGTGCCAGCAGCCCTGGGAGTGGGCGCACTGAAGCTTTCTTT. The encoded protein is CASSPGSGRTEAFF.

This chain links TRBV9 with TRBJ2-3; 10 nucleotides line up with TRBD2. Germline loops: CDR1 SGDLS, CDR2 YYNGEE. The CDR3 spans 16 residues. The J segment lost 2 bases and the V segment lost 0 bases, leaving 3 bases of the junction unmatched. The CDR3 loop reads CASSVALAGNTDTQYF. CDR3 in DNA: TGTGCCAGCAGCGTAGCACTAGCGGGGAACACAGATACGCAGTATTTT.

This clone turned up a few times. This chain connects TRBV10-1 to TRBJ1-4; D unresolved. This CDR3 has 13 residues. Looked up from germline, CDR1 is WNHNN and CDR2 is SYGVQD (reference sequence). V was cut by 5 bases and J by 4 bases, with 8 bases left in between. As DNA, the CDR3 is TGCGCCAGCAGTCCGGACGTTAATGAAAAACTGTTTTTT. This gives the protein CASSPDVNEKLFF.

V gene TRBV27 combines with J gene TRBJ2-1, with 9 bases identical to TRBD1. The CDR3 contains 19 residues. CDR1 and CDR2 (germline): MNHEY, SMNVEV (reference sequence). V was clipped by 0 bases and J by 7 bases; unmatched bases: 16. Here the CDR3 reads CASSLSTAPRTGVRNEQFF. The DNA for the CDR3 is TGTGCCAGCAGTTTATCGACCGCCCCCAGGACAGGGGTTAGGAATGAGCAGTTCTTC.

The chain has TRBV10-3 and TRBJ1-4; 8 bases align to TRBD1. The CDR3 has 17 amino acids. Trimming took 3 bases from V and 8 from J; bases not matched to a gene: 14. Germline V lookup: CDR1 ENHRY, CDR2 SYGVKD. The CDR3 loop is CAISDFGQGKNREKLFF. The DNA for the CDR3 is TGTGCCATCAGTGATTTTGGACAGGGAAAGAATCGCGAAAAACTGTTTTTT.

V usage is TRBV30 and J usage is TRBJ2-3; D is ambiguous. The CDR3 contains 13 residues. V lost 3 bases and J lost 2, with 9 bases in between. From germline, CDR1 is GTSNPN and CDR2 SVGIG (reference sequence). The CDR3 DNA reads as TGTGCCTGGAGAATGAATCCCACAGATACGCAGTATTTT. Protein sequence: CAWRMNPTDTQYF.

The CDR3 DNA is TGTGCCAGCAGCTTAGGGGACACCTTAACAGATACGCAGTATTTT. Protein sequence: CASSLGDTLTDTQYF. The V and J genes are TRBV7-2 and TRBJ2-3; TRBD1 might be the D (6 bases). V was trimmed by 1 base and J by 3 bases, leaving 11 bases between them. The CDR3 is made up of 15 amino acids. Per the germline V gene, CDR1 is SGHTA and CDR2 is FQGNSA.

The V call is TRBV6-2 or TRBV6-3, the J call TRBJ2-2; no definite D call. The CDR3 has 11 amino acids. V lost 4 bases, J lost 6 bases, and 3 bases lay in between. Per germline, CDR1 MNHEY and CDR2 SVGEGT. The CDR3 DNA reads as TGTGCCAGCAGTTTACCCGGGGAGCTGTTTTTT. As protein: CASSLPGELFF.

This chain joins TRBV7-2 and TRBJ2-4; 7 bases agree with TRBD2. CDR3 length: 11 amino acids. The V gene's germline CDR1 is SGHTA and CDR2 FQGNSA. V was pared by 6 bases and J by 13 bases, with 6 bases of the junction left unmatched. The chain's CDR3 is CASSKAGGQYF. The CDR3, as DNA: TGTGCCAGCAGTAAGGCCGGGGGGCAGTACTTC.

The chain uses TRBV5-4 and TRBJ2-3; D may be TRBD1 (6 bases). The V gene's germline CDR1 is SGHNT and CDR2 YYREEE (reference sequence). The ends were cut back, 0 bases at V and 0 bases at J, with 8 bases in the middle. This CDR3 region has 15 residues. Here the CDR3 reads CASSLGDTSTDTQYF. DNA for the CDR3: TGTGCCAGCAGCTTGGGGGACACGAGCACAGATACGCAGTATTTT. Together with reference TRBV5-4 and TRBJ2-3, the CDR3 gives the full variable domain: ETGVTQSPTHLIKTRGQQVTLRCSSQSGHNTVSWYQQALGQGPQFIFQYYREEENGRGNFPPRFSGLQFPNYSSELNVNALELDDSALYLCASSLGDTSTDTQYFGPGTRLTVL.

This clone was detected only once. V usage is TRBV27 and J usage is TRBJ2-1; D is unresolved. Germline V gene lookup returns CDR1 MNHEY and CDR2 SMNVEV (reference sequence). The CDR3 sequence is 15 residues long. The V gene lost 0 bases and the J gene lost 5 bases, with 11 bases spanning the gap. In nucleotides, the CDR3 is TGTGCCAGCAGTTTATCCCCCCTCCTGAACAATGAGCAGTTCTTC. It encodes CASSLSPLLNNEQFF.

J is TRBJ2-3 and V is TRBV27; TRBD1 aligns across 7 bases. CDR1 is MNHEY, CDR2 SMNVEV, per germline (reference sequence). V gave up 4 bases and J gave up 2 bases; unmatched junction bases: 9. This CDR3 region has 16 residues. The CDR3 here is CASSSRGQSITDTQYF. The CDR3 DNA follows: TGTGCCAGCAGTTCCCGGGGACAGAGTATCACAGATACGCAGTATTTT.

This chain connects TRBV4-3 to TRBJ1-4; 8 positions agree with TRBD1. V was pared by 0 bases and J by 8 bases, with 8 bases of the junction left unmatched. This CDR3 has 16 residues. Germline values: CDR1 LGHNA, CDR2 YSLEER. This CDR3 is CASSQDPTGGREKLFF. In DNA, the CDR3 is TGCGCCAGCAGCCAAGACCCCACAGGGGGGCGGGAAAAACTGTTTTTT.

V and J are TRBV10-3 and TRBJ2-1; 7 bases agree with TRBD2. The CDR3 covers 13 residues. The ends lost 8 bases at V and 0 bases at J; junction bases unmatched: 1. Germline values: CDR1 ENHRY, CDR2 SYGVKD. CDR3 region: CAIGGSSYNEQFF. The CDR3 DNA reads as TGTGCCATCGGCGGGAGCTCCTACAATGAGCAGTTCTTC.

For this clone: The same CDR3 arises from other DNA sequences in this sample as well. The chain employs TRBV20-1 and TRBJ2-3; D is uncertain. Per the germline V gene, CDR1 is DFQATT and CDR2 is SNEGSKA (reference sequence). V was clipped by 5 bases and J by 2 bases, with 2 bases between them. The CDR3 totals 10 residues. The CDR3 spells CSAFTDTQYF. The CDR3 DNA reads as TGCAGTGCTTTCACAGATACGCAGTATTTT.

This sequence joins TRBV7-2 and TRBJ2-5; D gene ambiguous. Germline V CDR1 and CDR2: SGHTA, FQGNSA. CDR3 length: 14 residues. Trimming removed 2 bases at V and 5 bases at J, with 12 bases between. CDR3 DNA: TGTGCCAGCAGCTTAATCCATTCTGCGGAGACCCAGTACTTC. It codes for CASSLIHSAETQYF.

The J gene is TRBJ2-2, the V gene TRBV5-1; 7 nucleotides align to TRBD1. CDR3 length: 16 residues. The trim removed 1 base at V and 5 bases at J, leaving 8 bases unmatched. Germline assignment: CDR1 SGHRS and CDR2 YFSETQ. This CDR3 is CASSLTQTGQTGELFF. CDR3 sequence (DNA): TGCGCCAGCAGCTTGACTCAGACAGGGCAGACCGGGGAGCTGTTTTTT.

The V gene is TRBV10-3, the J gene TRBJ2-6; D is uncertain. The CDR3 is made up of 15 amino acids. The germline V gene encodes CDR1 ENHRY and CDR2 SYGVKD. Trimming pared 2 bases from V and 0 bases from J, leaving 5 bases between. The CDR3 is CAISETASGANVLTF. CDR3 bases: TGTGCCATCAGTGAGACAGCCTCTGGGGCCAACGTCCTGACTTTC.

The chain combines TRBV4-3 with TRBJ1-6; no reliable D call. There are 16 residues in the CDR3. Looked up from germline, CDR1 is LGHNA and CDR2 is YSLEER. The V end was cut by 5 bases, the J end by 2 bases, with 13 bases between. The CDR3 sequence is CASSKTAGPYNSPLHF. CDR3 DNA: TGCGCCAGCAGCAAGACGGCCGGTCCCTATAATTCACCCCTCCACTTT.

This clone has a single count. The CDR3 coding sequence is TGTGCCAGCAGTTTGGGGGGTGGGGGCCGGAGGAATGAGCAGTTCTTC. Residues: CASSLGGGGRRNEQFF. The rearrangement uses TRBV27 and TRBJ2-1, with D perhaps being TRBD1 or TRBD2 (6 bases each). The CDR3 consists of 16 residues. Germline V lookup: CDR1 MNHEY, CDR2 SMNVEV (reference sequence). V lost 3 bases and J 7 bases, leaving 19 bases between the germline ends.

The CDR3 spells CASSTGLTTRETQYF. CDR3 DNA sequence: TGTGCCAGCAGTACGGGACTAACGACCCGAGAGACCCAGTACTTC. This sequence joins TRBV6-5 and TRBJ2-5, with 7 bases identical to TRBD2. Germline assignment: CDR1 MNHEY and CDR2 SVGAGI. Trimming took 5 bases from V and 4 from J; bases not matched to a gene: 10. The CDR3 is made up of 15 amino acids.

This rearrangement joins TRBV12-3 or TRBV12-4 to TRBJ2-3; D may correspond to TRBD1 or TRBD2 (5 bases each). Trimming took off 6 bases at V and 6 bases at J, with 13 bases between the two ends. The CDR3 extends over 13 amino acids. CDR3 sequence: CASSLGPSDTQYF. DNA of the CDR3: TGTGCCAGCAGCCTGGGACCTTCTGATACGCAGTATTTT.

The chain couples TRBV7-8 to TRBJ1-5; perhaps TRBD1 as D (6 bases). Germline V CDR1 and CDR2: SGHVS, FQNEAQ. V was shortened by 5 bases and J by 4 bases, with 18 bases between the two germline ends. The CDR3 spans 16 residues. This CDR3 reads CASSPMEGGGNQPQHF. For the CDR3, the DNA is TGTGCCAGCAGCCCCATGGAAGGGGGAGGTAATCAGCCCCAGCATTTT.